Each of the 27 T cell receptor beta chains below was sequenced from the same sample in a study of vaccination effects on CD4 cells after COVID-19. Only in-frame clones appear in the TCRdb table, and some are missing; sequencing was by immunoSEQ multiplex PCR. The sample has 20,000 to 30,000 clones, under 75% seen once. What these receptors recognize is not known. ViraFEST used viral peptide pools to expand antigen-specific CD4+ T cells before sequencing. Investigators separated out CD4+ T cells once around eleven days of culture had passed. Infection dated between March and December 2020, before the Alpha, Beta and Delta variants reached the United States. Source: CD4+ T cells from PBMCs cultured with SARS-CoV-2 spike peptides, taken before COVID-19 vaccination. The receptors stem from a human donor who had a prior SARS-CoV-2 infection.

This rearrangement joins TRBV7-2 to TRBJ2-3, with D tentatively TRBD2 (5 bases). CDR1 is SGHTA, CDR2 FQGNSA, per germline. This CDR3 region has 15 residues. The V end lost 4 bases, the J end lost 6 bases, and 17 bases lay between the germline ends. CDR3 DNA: TGTGCCAGCAGCTCCCAGCCTACTAGTACCGATACGCAGTATTTT. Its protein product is CASSSQPTSTDTQYF.

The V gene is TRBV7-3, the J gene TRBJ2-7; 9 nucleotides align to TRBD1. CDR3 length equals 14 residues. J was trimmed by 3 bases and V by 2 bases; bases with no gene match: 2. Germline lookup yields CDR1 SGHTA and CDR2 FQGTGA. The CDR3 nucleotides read TGTGCCAGCAGCTTAGGGACAGGGAACTACGAGCAGTACTTC. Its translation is CASSLGTGNYEQYF.

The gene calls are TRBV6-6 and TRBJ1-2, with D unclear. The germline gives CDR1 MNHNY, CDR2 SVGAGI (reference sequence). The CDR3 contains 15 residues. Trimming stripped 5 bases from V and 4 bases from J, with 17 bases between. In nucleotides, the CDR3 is TGTGCCAGCAGTGGGGAGACTTGGGAGGGCTATGGCTACACCTTC. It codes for CASSGETWEGYGYTF.

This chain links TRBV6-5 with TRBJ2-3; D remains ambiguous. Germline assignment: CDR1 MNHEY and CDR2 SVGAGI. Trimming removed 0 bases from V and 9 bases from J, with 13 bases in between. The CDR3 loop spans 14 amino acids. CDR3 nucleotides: TGTGCCAGCAGTTACTCTAGGGCGGAGAAAACGCAGTATTTT. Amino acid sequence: CASSYSRAEKTQYF.

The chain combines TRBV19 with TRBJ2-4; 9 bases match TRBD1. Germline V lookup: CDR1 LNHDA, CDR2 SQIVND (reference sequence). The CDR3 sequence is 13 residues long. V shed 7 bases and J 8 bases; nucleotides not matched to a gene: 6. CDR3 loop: CASKVQGADIQYF. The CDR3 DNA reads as TGTGCCAGTAAGGTACAGGGGGCTGACATTCAGTACTTC.

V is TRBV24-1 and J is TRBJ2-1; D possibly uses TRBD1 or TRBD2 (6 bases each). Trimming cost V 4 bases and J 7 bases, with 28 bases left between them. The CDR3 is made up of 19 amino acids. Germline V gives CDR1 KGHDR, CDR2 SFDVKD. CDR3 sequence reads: CATSDIEVVGDGGQNEQFF. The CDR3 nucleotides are TGTGCCACCAGTGACATTGAGGTGGTTGGGGACGGGGGACAAAATGAGCAGTTCTTC.

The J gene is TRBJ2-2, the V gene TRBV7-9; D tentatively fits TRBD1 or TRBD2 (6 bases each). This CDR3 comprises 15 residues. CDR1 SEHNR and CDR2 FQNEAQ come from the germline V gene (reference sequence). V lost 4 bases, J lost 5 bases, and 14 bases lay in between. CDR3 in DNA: TGTGCCAGCAGCTCCCTGGGGGGCCTAACCGGGGAGCTGTTTTTT. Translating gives CASSSLGGLTGELFF. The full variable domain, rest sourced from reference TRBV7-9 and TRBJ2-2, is DTGVSQNPRHKITKRGQNVTFRCDPISEHNRLYWYRQTLGQGPEFLTYFQNEAQLEKSRLLSDRFSAERPKGSFSTLEIQRTEQGDSAMYLCASSSLGGLTGELFFGEGSRLTVL.

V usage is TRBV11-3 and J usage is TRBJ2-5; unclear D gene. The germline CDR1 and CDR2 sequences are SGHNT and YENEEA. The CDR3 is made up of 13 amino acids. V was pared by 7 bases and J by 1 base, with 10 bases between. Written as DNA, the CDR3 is TGTGCCAGCACAGTGAGGCTCCAAGAGACCCAGTACTTC. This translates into CASTVRLQETQYF.

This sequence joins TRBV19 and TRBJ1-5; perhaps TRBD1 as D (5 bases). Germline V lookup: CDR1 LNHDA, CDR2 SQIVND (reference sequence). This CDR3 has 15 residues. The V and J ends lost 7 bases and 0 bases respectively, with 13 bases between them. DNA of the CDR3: TGTGCCAGTACCCTGGGGGAGTATAGCAATCAGCCCCAGCATTTT. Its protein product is CASTLGEYSNQPQHF.

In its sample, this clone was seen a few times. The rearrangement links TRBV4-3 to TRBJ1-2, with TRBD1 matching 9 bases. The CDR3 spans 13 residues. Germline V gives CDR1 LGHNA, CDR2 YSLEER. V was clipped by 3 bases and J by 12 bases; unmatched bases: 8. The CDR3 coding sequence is TGCGCCAGCAGCCACTTGGGACAGGGTACAAACACCTTC. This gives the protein CASSHLGQGTNTF.

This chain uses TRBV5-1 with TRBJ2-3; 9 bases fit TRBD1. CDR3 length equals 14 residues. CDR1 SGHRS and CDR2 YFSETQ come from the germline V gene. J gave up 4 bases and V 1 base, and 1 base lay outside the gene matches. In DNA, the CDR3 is TGCGCCAGCAGCTTGACAGGGGGCGCAGATACGCAGTATTTT. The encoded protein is CASSLTGGADTQYF.

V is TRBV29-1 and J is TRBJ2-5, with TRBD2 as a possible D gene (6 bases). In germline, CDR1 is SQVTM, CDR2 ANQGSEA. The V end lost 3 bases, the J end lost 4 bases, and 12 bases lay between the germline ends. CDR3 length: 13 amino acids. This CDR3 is CSVEATGAETQYF. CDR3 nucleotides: TGCAGCGTTGAGGCAACGGGAGCAGAGACCCAGTACTTC. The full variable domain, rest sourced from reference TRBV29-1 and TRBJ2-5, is SAVISQKPSRDICQRGTSLTIQCQVDSQVTMMFWYRQQPGQSLTLIATANQGSEATYESGFVIDKFPISRPNLTFSTLTVSNMSPEDSSIYLCSVEATGAETQYFGPGTRLLVL.

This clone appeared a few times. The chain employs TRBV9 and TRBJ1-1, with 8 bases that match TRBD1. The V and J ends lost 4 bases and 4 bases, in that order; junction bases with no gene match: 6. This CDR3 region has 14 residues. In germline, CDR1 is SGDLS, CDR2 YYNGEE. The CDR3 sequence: CASSSGQGATEAFF. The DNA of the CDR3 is TGTGCCAGCAGCTCCGGACAGGGCGCCACTGAAGCTTTCTTT. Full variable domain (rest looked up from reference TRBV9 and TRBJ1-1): DSGVTQTPKHLITATGQRVTLRCSPRSGDLSVYWYQQSLDQGLQFLIQYYNGEERAKGNILERFSAQQFPDLHSELNLSSLELGDSALYFCASSSGQGATEAFFGQGTRLTVV.

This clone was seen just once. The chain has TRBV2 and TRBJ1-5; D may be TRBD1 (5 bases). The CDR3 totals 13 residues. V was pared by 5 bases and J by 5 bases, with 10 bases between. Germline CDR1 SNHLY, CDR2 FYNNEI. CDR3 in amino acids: CASSKGTDQPQHF. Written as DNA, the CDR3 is TGTGCCAGCAGTAAAGGGACGGATCAGCCCCAGCATTTT. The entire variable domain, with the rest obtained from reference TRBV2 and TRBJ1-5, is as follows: EPEVTQTPSHQVTQMGQEVILRCVPISNHLYFYWYRQILGQKVEFLVSFYNNEISEKSEIFDDQFSVERPDGSNFTLKIRSTKLEDSAMYFCASSKGTDQPQHFGDGTRLSIL.

CDR3 DNA sequence: TGTGCCAGTAGATCGACAGTGGATGGCTACACCTTC. Its translation: CASRSTVDGYTF. The chain combines TRBV19 with TRBJ1-2, with a weak D call TRBD1 (5 bases). Trimming stripped 6 bases from V and 6 bases from J, with 11 bases between. CDR1 LNHDA and CDR2 SQIVND come from the germline V gene (reference sequence). CDR3 length: 12 residues.

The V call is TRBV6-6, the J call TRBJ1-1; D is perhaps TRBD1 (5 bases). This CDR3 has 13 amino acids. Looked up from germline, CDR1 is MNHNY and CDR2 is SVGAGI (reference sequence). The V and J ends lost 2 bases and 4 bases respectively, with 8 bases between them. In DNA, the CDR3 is TGTGCCAGCAGTTACGGGGGGGGCACTGAAGCTTTCTTT. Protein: CASSYGGGTEAFF.

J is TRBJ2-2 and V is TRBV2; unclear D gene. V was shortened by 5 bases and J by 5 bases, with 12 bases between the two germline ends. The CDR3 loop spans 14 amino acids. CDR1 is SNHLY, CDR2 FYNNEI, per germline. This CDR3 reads CASSPLPTTGELFF. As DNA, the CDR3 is TGTGCCAGCAGTCCACTACCCACGACCGGGGAGCTGTTTTTT.

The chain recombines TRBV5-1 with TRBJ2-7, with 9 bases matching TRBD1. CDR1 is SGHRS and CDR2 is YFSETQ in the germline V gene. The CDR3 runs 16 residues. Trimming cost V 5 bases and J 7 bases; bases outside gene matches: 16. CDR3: CASSRQSGTGQREQYF. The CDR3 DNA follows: TGCGCCAGCAGTCGACAATCCGGGACAGGGCAAAGAGAGCAGTACTTC.

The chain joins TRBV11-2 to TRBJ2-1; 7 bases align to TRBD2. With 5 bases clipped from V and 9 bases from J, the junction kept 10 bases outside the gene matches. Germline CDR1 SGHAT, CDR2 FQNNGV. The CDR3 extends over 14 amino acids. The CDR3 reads CASSQWLAGGEQFF. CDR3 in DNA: TGTGCCAGCAGCCAATGGTTAGCGGGTGGTGAGCAGTTCTTC.

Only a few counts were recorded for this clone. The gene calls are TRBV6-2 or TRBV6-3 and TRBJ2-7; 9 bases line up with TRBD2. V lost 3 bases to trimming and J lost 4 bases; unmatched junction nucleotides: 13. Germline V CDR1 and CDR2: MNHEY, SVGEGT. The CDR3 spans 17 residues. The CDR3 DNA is TGTGCCAGCAGTTATGGGACTAGCAGTACCCTTAAGTACGAGCAGTACTTC. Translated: CASSYGTSSTLKYEQYF.

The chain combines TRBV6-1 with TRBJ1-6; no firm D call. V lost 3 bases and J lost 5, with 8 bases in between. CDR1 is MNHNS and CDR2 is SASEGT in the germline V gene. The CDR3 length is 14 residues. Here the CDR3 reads CASSDGKNNSPLHF. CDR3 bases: TGTGCCAGCAGTGACGGCAAGAATAATTCACCCCTCCACTTT.

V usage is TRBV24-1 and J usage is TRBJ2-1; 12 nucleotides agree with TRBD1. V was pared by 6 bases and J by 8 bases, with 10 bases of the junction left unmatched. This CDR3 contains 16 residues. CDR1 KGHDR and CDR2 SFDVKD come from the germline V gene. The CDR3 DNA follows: TGTGCCACCAGTTCGACCCGGGACAGGGGGCGCGATGAGCAGTTCTTC. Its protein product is CATSSTRDRGRDEQFF.

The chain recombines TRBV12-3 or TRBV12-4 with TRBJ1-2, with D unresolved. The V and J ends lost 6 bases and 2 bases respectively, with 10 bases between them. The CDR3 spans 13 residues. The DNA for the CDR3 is TGTGCCAGCAGCCCGACCGGCAACTATGGCTACACCTTC. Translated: CASSPTGNYGYTF.

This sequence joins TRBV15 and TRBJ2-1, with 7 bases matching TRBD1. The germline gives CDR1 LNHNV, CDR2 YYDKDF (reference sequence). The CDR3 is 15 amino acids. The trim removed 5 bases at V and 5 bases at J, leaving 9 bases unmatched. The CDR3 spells CATSLQGTRNNEQFF. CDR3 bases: TGTGCCACCAGCCTACAGGGGACAAGGAACAATGAGCAGTTCTTC.

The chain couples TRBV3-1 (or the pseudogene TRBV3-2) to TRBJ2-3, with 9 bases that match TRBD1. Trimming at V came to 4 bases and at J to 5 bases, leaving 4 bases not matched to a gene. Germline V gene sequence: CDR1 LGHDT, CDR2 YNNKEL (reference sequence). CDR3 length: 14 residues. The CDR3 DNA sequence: TGTGCCAGCAGCCCCTTGGACAGGGGAGATACGCAGTATTTT. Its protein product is CASSPLDRGDTQYF.

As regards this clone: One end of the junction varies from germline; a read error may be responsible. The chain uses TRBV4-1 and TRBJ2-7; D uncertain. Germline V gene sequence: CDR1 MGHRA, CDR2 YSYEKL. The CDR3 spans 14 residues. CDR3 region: CASSQDFRVPEQYF. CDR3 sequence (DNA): TGCGCCAGCAGTCAAGATTTCCGAGTTCCCGAGCAGTACTTC.

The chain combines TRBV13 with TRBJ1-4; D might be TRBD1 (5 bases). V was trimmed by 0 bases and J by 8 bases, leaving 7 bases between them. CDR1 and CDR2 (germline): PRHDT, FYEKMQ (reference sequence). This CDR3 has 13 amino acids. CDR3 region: CASSLGGQEKLFF. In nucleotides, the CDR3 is TGTGCCAGCAGCTTAGGGGGGCAGGAAAAACTGTTTTTT.